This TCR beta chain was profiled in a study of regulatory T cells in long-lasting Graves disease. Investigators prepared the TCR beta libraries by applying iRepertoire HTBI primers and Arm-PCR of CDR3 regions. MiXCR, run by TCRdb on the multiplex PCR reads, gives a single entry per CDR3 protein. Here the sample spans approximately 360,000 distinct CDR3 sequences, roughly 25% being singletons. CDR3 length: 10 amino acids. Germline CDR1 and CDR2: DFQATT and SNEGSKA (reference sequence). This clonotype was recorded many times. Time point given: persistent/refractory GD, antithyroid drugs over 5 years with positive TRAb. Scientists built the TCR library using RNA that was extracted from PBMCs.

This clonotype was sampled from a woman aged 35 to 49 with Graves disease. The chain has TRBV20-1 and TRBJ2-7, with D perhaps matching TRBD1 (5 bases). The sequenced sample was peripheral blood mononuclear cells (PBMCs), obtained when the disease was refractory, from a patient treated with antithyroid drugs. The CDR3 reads CSARHGRDAV. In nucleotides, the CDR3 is TGCAGTGCTAGACACGGCAGGGATGCGGTC.